The rows below give T cell receptor beta chains drawn from one sample of a study of T cells in Graves' hyperthyroidism and ophthalmopathy. TCRdb recomputed calls from the multiplex PCR reads with MiXCR, one row per CDR3 protein. The table records hundreds of thousands of distinct CDR3 sequences, roughly 40% of them present only once. The sequenced sample was blood. These receptors came from a man aged 18-30 years with Graves' hyperthyroidism. Each CDR3 is given with its conserved first and last residue. The order of the fields is J gene, clone size, V gene, D gene, CDR3 protein, CDR3 DNA. D genes are given only for firm matches. Some rows mark clone size as missing; the rest say once, few, many or name a class of expanded clone.

>TRBJ2-5|once|TRBV7-2|TRBD1
CASSDRGGQETQYF
TGTGCCAGCAGCGACAGGGGAGGCCAAGAGACCCAGTACTTC
>TRBJ2-2|NA|TRBV14|TRBD1
CASSQARGRTGELFF
TGTGCCAGCAGCCAAGCCAGGGGGCGCACCGGGGAGCTGTTTTTT
>TRBJ2-7|many|TRBV15|NA
CATSRETGSYEQYF
TGTGCCACCAGCAGAGAAACAGGGAGCTACGAGCAGTACTTC
>TRBJ1-5|few|TRBV5-5|TRBD1
CASSVGHGTGNQPQHF
TGTGCCAGCAGCGTTGGCCATGGGACAGGCAATCAGCCCCAGCATTTT
>TRBJ2-2|many|TRBV29-1|TRBD1
CSVPDRGPDGELFF
TGCAGCGTACCTGACAGGGGGCCTGACGGGGAGCTGTTTTTT
>TRBJ1-5|few|TRBV20-1|NA
CSARATGQNSNQPQHF
TGCAGTGCTAGAGCTACGGGACAAAATAGCAATCAGCCCCAGCATTTT
>TRBJ2-7|NA|TRBV4-3|NA
CAGRPDTGEQYF
TGCGCCGGCAGACCAGACACTGGCGAGCAGTACTTC
>TRBJ2-6|few|TRBV19|TRBD1
CASFRQGYIGANVLTF
TGTGCCAGTTTCAGACAGGGATACATCGGGGCCAACGTCCTGACTTTC
>TRBJ2-2|once|TRBV7-9|TRBD1
CASSFAGTGTGELFF
TGTGCCAGCAGCTTCGCCGGGACAGGGACCGGGGAGCTGTTTTTT
>TRBJ2-7|few|TRBV7-9|NA
CASSQAQNEQYF
TGCGCCAGCAGCCAAGCCCAGAACGAGCAGTACTTC
>TRBJ2-7|many|TRBV7-2|NA
CASSTGTASYEQYF
TGTGCCAGCAGCACAGGGACGGCCTCCTACGAGCAGTACTTC
>TRBJ2-7|NA|TRBV7-8|NA
CASSVAPLGGEQYF
TGTGCCAGCAGCGTGGCGCCCCTAGGGGGCGAGCAGTACTTC
>TRBJ1-3|NA|TRBV7-2|NA
CASIPAVTGNTLYF
TGTGCCAGCATCCCGGCAGTCACTGGAAACACCTTATATTTT
>TRBJ2-5|few|TRBV20-1|NA
CSARPRTDSQETQYF
TGCAGTGCTAGGCCCCGGACCGACTCTCAAGAGACCCAGTACTTC
>TRBJ1-5|few|TRBV10-1|TRBD1
CASQSPNRGWNQPQHF
TGTGCCAGCCAAAGCCCTAACAGGGGTTGGAATCAGCCCCAGCATTTT
>TRBJ1-5|NA|TRBV19|NA
CASTPSEFYSNQPQHF
TGTGCCAGTACCCCTTCGGAGTTTTATAGCAATCAGCCCCAGCATTTT
>TRBJ1-2|few|TRBV12-3/TRBV12-4|NA
CASSGEGLSGGYTF
TGTGCCAGCAGTGGGGAGGGGCTGTCCGGGGGCTACACCTTC
>TRBJ1-4|few|TRBV7-2|NA
CASTLPSQNNEKLFF
TGTGCCAGCACCTTACCGTCCCAGAATAATGAAAAACTGTTTTTT
>TRBJ2-7|NA|TRBV5-1|TRBD2
CASTTSGRSHEQYF
TGCGCCAGCACTACTAGCGGGAGGTCCCACGAGCAGTACTTC
>TRBJ2-7|NA|TRBV5-8|NA
CASSLNVYEQYF
TGTGCCAGCAGCTTGAACGTATACGAGCAGTACTTC
>TRBJ1-1|few|TRBV20-1|TRBD1
CSARDPGTGVGTEAFF
TGCAGTGCTAGAGATCCTGGGACAGGGGTGGGCACTGAAGCTTTCTTT
>TRBJ1-2|few|TRBV9|NA
CASSQESANGYTF
TGTGCCAGCAGCCAAGAGTCGGCCAATGGCTACACCTTC
>TRBJ1-2|many|TRBV10-3|NA
CAISEEDAGSYTF
TGTGCCATCAGTGAAGAGGACGCCGGCAGCTACACCTTC
>TRBJ1-2|NA|TRBV29-1|TRBD1
CSVRQGPGGYTF
TGCAGCGTCCGACAGGGACCGGGAGGCTACACCTTC
>TRBJ2-2|NA|TRBV7-9|NA
CASSFRGAGGTGELFF
TGTGCCAGCAGCTTTCGAGGGGCAGGAGGCACCGGGGAGCTGTTTTTT
>TRBJ1-1|NA|TRBV29-1|TRBD1
CSSSSGTGVEAFF
TGCAGCAGCTCTTCCGGGACAGGCGTTGAAGCTTTCTTT
>TRBJ1-3|few|TRBV10-3|TRBD1
CAISDSRGQVPGNTIYF
TGTGCCATCAGTGATTCTAGGGGACAGGTCCCCGGAAACACCATATATTTT
>TRBJ1-1|NA|TRBV7-8|NA
CASTMGFTEAFF
TGTGCCAGTACCATGGGTTTTACTGAAGCTTTCTTT
>TRBJ1-1|few|TRBV9|NA
CASSVEGLGQENTEAFF
TGTGCCAGCAGCGTAGAGGGACTTGGGCAGGAGAACACTGAAGCTTTCTTT